A single sample gave rise to the 2 T cell receptor beta chains below, sequenced in a study of regulatory T cells. Overall study results and limits: In CD3G-deficient patients, conventional CD4+ T cells were enriched for hydrophobic CDR3 residues at positions 6 and 7.

The antigens of these receptors remain unknown. The primer mix had 52 TRBV and 13 TRBJ primers. TCRdb's copy holds only in-frame clones and misses some; the assay was immunoSEQ multiplex PCR. Among about 35,000 clones listed, around nine tenths were seen once. Sequenced: conventional CD4+ T cells sorted from blood. The source of these receptors is a person aged 18-35 years with CD3G deficiency.

V and J are TRBV5-1 and TRBJ2-2; tentatively, D is TRBD1 (7 bases). V gave up 4 bases and J gave up 7 bases, with 14 bases separating them. This CDR3 contains 14 residues. CDR1 is SGHRS, CDR2 YFSETQ, per germline. The CDR3 loop reads CASSAGQQSGELFF. In DNA form, the CDR3 reads TGCGCCAGCAGCGCGGGACAGCAGAGCGGGGAGCTGTTTTTT.

The genes are TRBV28 and TRBJ1-4, with D possibly being TRBD1 (6 bases). Germline V lookup: CDR1 MDHEN, CDR2 SYDVKM. The CDR3 length is 15 residues. The V end was cut by 6 bases, the J end by 7 bases, with 18 bases between. DNA for the CDR3: TGTGCCAGCAGCGCCGCGGGCGGGGGCGTTGAAAAACTGTTTTTT. Amino acid sequence: CASSAAGGGVEKLFF.